The rows below give T cell receptor beta chains drawn from one sample of a study of OX40 agonist ivuxolimab in advanced cancers. Clones were sequenced by immunoSEQ multiplex PCR, and TCRdb holds only the in-frame ones, with some missing. The data contain approximately 70,000 clones, 70% to 90% of them seen just once; the ten biggest clones take up around 0.96%. The source material was CD4+ or CD8+ T cells sorted from blood, sampled in a trial of the OX40 agonist ivuxolimab. These receptors all come from an adult with an advanced solid tumor such as melanoma, head and neck, liver or kidney cancer. The CDR3 runs from the conserved cysteine through the conserved F or W. Each record gives: D gene, V gene, clone size, J gene, CDR3 DNA, CDR3 protein. The D gene is left open where the match is weak. Clone size, where shown, is once, few, many, or a class for clones that have expanded.

-,TRBV19,-,TRBJ1-2,TGTGCCAGTAGTATAGACCTAAGCTTCCCGGGATCCCGGAGGGGCTACACCTTC,CASSIDLSFPGSRRGYTF
-,TRBV4-1,-,TRBJ1-3,TGCGCCAGCAGCCACTTGGGGGCCCGCTCTGGAAACACCATATATTTT,CASSHLGARSGNTIYF
TRBD1,TRBV30,few,TRBJ1-4,TGTGCCCGCAGGACAGGATCAGGAGAAAAACTGTTTTTT,CARRTGSGEKLFF
-,TRBV19,-,TRBJ1-4,TGTGCCAGTAGTATCATGGGGGCGAATGAAAAACTGTTTTTT,CASSIMGANEKLFF
TRBD1,TRBV5-5,-,TRBJ1-2,TGTGCCAGCAAGGGCAGGGGGAACTATGGCTACACCTTC,CASKGRGNYGYTF
-,TRBV6-1,-,TRBJ2-2,TGTGCCAGCAGTGAGTGGAGGAAAGGAGCCGGGGAGCTGTTTTTT,CASSEWRKGAGELFF
-,TRBV28,-,TRBJ1-2,TGTGCCAGCAGTTTCGGGGGGTCGATCGGTGGCTACACCTTC,CASSFGGSIGGYTF
TRBD1,TRBV19,-,TRBJ2-1,TGTGCCAGTAGTATTTCTGGACAGGGGGCCTATGAGCAGTTCTTC,CASSISGQGAYEQFF
TRBD1,TRBV4-1,-,TRBJ1-6,TGCGCCAGCAGCCAGTGGGGACAGGGAGATTCACCCCTCCACTTT,CASSQWGQGDSPLHF
TRBD1,TRBV6-5,-,TRBJ2-1,TGTGCCAGCAGGCGACAGGGAATGCCCAACAATGAGCAGTTCTTC,CASRRQGMPNNEQFF
-,TRBV25-1,-,TRBJ1-2,TGTGCCAGCAGTTATCGCTGGGGTGGCTACACCTTC,CASSYRWGGYTF
TRBD2,TRBV5-4,-,TRBJ2-3,TGTGCCAGCAGCTTGGGACTAGCGGGGGAAGATACGCAGTATTTT,CASSLGLAGEDTQYF
-,TRBV5-1,-,TRBJ1-1,TGCGCCAGCAGCTTCGGGTCTTGGGGCGCTGAAGCTTTCTTT,CASSFGSWGAEAFF
-,TRBV6-1,-,TRBJ2-1,TGTGCCAGCTCTATCCTCTACTACAATGAGCAGTTCTTC,CASSILYYNEQFF
TRBD1,TRBV6-1,-,TRBJ1-2,TGTGGAGGGGGACAGGGGGCAGGCGGCTACACCTTC,CGGGQGAGGYTF
TRBD1,TRBV27,-,TRBJ2-1,TGTGCCAGCAGTCACAGAGGGGGCGCAGGCAATGAGCAGTTCTTC,CASSHRGGAGNEQFF
-,TRBV10-2,-,TRBJ2-2,TGCGCCAGCAGTGAGTCGACGTCGGTAGCAGGGCTGACCGGGGAGCTGTTTTTT,CASSESTSVAGLTGELFF
TRBD2,TRBV10-3,-,TRBJ2-5,TGTGCCATCAGTTTAGCGGGGGGGCTTGAAGAGACCCAGTACTTC,CAISLAGGLEETQYF
-,TRBV11-2,-,TRBJ1-1,TGTGCCAGCAGCTTAGGGGGTGGGAACACTGAAGCTTTCTTT,CASSLGGGNTEAFF
-,TRBV28,-,TRBJ2-1,TGTGCCAGCAGTTTTGTTAGCAGGGGAATCTACAATGAGCAGTTCTTC,CASSFVSRGIYNEQFF
-,TRBV6-5,-,TRBJ1-1,TGTGCCAGCAGTTCCAACCTGGGGGGAACTGAAGCTTTCTTT,CASSSNLGGTEAFF
-,TRBV28,-,TRBJ1-6,TGTGCCAGCACCGTTGGGGGCGCACCCCTCCACTTT,CASTVGGAPLHF
TRBD1,TRBV28,-,TRBJ2-3,TGTGCCAGCAGTTCCCGGGACAGGGTGGGAGATACGCAGTATTTT,CASSSRDRVGDTQYF
TRBD2,TRBV7-2,-,TRBJ2-3,TGTGCCAGCAGCTTAGATGGGACTAGCGTTTACACAGATACGCAGTATTTT,CASSLDGTSVYTDTQYF
-,TRBV5-1,-,TRBJ2-6,TGCGCCAGCAGCTTGAGCCAGGGGAGGGGTGGGGCCAACGTCCTGACTTTC,CASSLSQGRGGANVLTF
TRBD1,TRBV6-6,-,TRBJ2-2,TGTGCCGCGATACAGGGGGCCGCGAACACCGGGGAGCTGTTTTTT,CAAIQGAANTGELFF